The rows below give T cell receptor beta chains drawn from one sample of a study of blood T cell repertoires in COVID-19. Repertoires were generated with immunoSEQ multiplex PCR, while TCRdb's copy carries only in-frame clones and drops some. The sample contains about 300,000 clones, roughly 88% of which appear only once. The sequenced sample was peripheral blood. These receptors came from a woman in her 30s who had recovered from COVID-19. Each CDR3 is given with its conserved first and last residue. A D gene is named only where the DNA matches it firmly. Rows give clone size only sometimes, using once, few, many, or a class for an expanded clone.

v_call	clone_size	d_call	j_call	cdr3_nt	cdr3_aa
TRBV18	.	.	TRBJ2-3	TGTGCCAGCTCACCCCCAACTACAGATACGCAGTATTTT	CASSPPTTDTQYF
TRBV6-2/TRBV6-3	once	.	TRBJ1-4	TGTGCCAGCGGCCTCGGAGCCCTCAATGAAAAACTGTTTTTT	CASGLGALNEKLFF
TRBV29-1	.	.	TRBJ1-1	TGCAGCGTTGGAAGCCCGCTGAACACTGAAGCTTTCTTT	CSVGSPLNTEAFF
TRBV5-1	.	.	TRBJ1-5	TGCGCCAGCAGCCCTCACCCGGATCAGCCCCAGCATTTT	CASSPHPDQPQHF
TRBV5-6	.	TRBD2	TRBJ2-3	TGTGCCAGCAGCTTGGGACTAGCGGGGGGCCCTAGCACAGATACGCAGTATTTT	CASSLGLAGGPSTDTQYF
TRBV4-1	.	.	TRBJ1-5	TGCGCCAGCAGCCAAGAGGGGGCTTACAATCAGCCCCAGCATTTT	CASSQEGAYNQPQHF
TRBV2	.	.	TRBJ1-2	TGTGCCAGCAGTGAAGCTGACCGGGTAACCTTC	CASSEADRVTF
TRBV7-7	.	TRBD1	TRBJ2-7	TGTGCCAGCAGCCCGGGACAGGGGAACTACGAGCAGTACTTC	CASSPGQGNYEQYF
TRBV19	.	TRBD1	TRBJ1-5	TGTGCCAGTAGCCCAGGACAGGCTGGCAATCAGCCCCAGCATTTT	CASSPGQAGNQPQHF
TRBV7-2	.	.	TRBJ2-7	TGTGCCAGCAGCCCTCAGGGGAGCTCCTACGAGCAGTACTTC	CASSPQGSSYEQYF
TRBV12-3/TRBV12-4	.	TRBD1	TRBJ1-5	TGTGCCAGCGGGACAGGGAGAGGCCAGCCCCAGCATTTT	CASGTGRGQPQHF
TRBV21-1	.	.	TRBJ2-7	TGTGCCAGCAGCAAACCCGACGGACAGGGGAACAACTACGAGCAGTACTTC	CASSKPDGQGNNYEQYF
TRBV2	.	.	TRBJ2-5	TGTGCCAGTAGTTACTTGGGGTTGGCGGGGGAGACCCAGTACTTC	CASSYLGLAGETQYF
TRBV19	.	TRBD1	TRBJ1-2	TGTGCCAGTAGTATGATGATTACTGGGACAGGGATTGAGGTCTATGGCTACACCTTC	CASSMMITGTGIEVYGYTF
TRBV29-1	.	.	TRBJ1-2	TGCAGCGTTACCCCAAAGGAGGACTATGGCTACACCTTC	CSVTPKEDYGYTF
TRBV29-1	.	.	TRBJ1-2	TGCAGCGTTGAAGATCCGGGGGGCCGTGGCTACACCTTC	CSVEDPGGRGYTF
TRBV7-9	.	TRBD2	TRBJ2-1	TGTGCCAGCAGCTTAGGACTGTGGGGGGGTCAGAATGAGCAGTTCTTC	CASSLGLWGGQNEQFF
TRBV6-2/TRBV6-3	once	TRBD1	TRBJ1-3	TGTGCCAGCAGTGGACAGGGCGGTCGCGGAAACACCATATATTTT	CASSGQGGRGNTIYF
TRBV5-1	.	.	TRBJ2-1	TGCGCCAGCAGCTTGGGTGGCAGATCCTTAATCTACAATGAGCAGTTCTTC	CASSLGGRSLIYNEQFF
TRBV5-3	large	.	TRBJ1-2	TGTGCCAGCCTCTCTAACTATGGCTACACCTTC	CASLSNYGYTF
TRBV10-3	once	.	TRBJ1-2	TGTGCCATCAGTGAGTACCAGGATGGCTACACCTTC	CAISEYQDGYTF
TRBV5-1	.	.	TRBJ1-1	TGCGCCAGCAGCTTGGTGTCAGGGGTTTGGAACACTGAAGCTTTCTTT	CASSLVSGVWNTEAFF
TRBV11-2	.	.	TRBJ1-5	TGTGCCAGCAGCTTTATTAATCAGCCCCAGCATTTT	CASSFINQPQHF
TRBV5-1	.	.	TRBJ2-3	TGCGCCAGCAGCGAGTTCACAGATACGCAGTATTTT	CASSEFTDTQYF
TRBV5-6	.	TRBD1	TRBJ2-3	TGTGCCAGCAGCTCGGGACAGGGAACAGATACGCAGTATTTT	CASSSGQGTDTQYF
TRBV7-9	.	.	TRBJ1-6	TGTGCCAGCAGCGTCGATAATTCACCCCTCCACTTT	CASSVDNSPLHF
TRBV2	.	TRBD1	TRBJ1-1	TGTGCCAGGACAGGGGAGAACACTGAAGCTTTCTTT	CARTGENTEAFF
TRBV6-1	.	.	TRBJ1-4	TGTGCCAGCAGTGACATCTGGAGTAACGAAAAACTGTTTTTT	CASSDIWSNEKLFF
TRBV7-9	.	TRBD2	TRBJ2-3	TGTGCCAGCAGCTTGGGGGGGGACCTTAGCACAGATACGCAGTATTTT	CASSLGGDLSTDTQYF
TRBV4-2	.	.	TRBJ1-2	TGTGCCAGCAGCCAAGAATCAGGGTCAAACTATGGCTACACCTTC	CASSQESGSNYGYTF
TRBV7-9	.	.	TRBJ2-2	TGTGCCAGCAGCTTAAGGGGATCGAACACCGGGGAGCTGTTTTTT	CASSLRGSNTGELFF
TRBV27	.	.	TRBJ1-2	TGTGCCAGCAGTTTATCGCCAGCGGGTTGGGGCTACACCTTC	CASSLSPAGWGYTF
TRBV28	.	.	TRBJ1-1	TGTGCCAGCAAGGTGGTACAGGGCAAGGGGCGATTTGGAGCTTTCTTT	CASKVVQGKGRFGAFF
TRBV7-8	.	.	TRBJ2-7	TGTGCCAGCAGCTTTGGGGACATCTACGAGCAGTACTTC	CASSFGDIYEQYF
TRBV24-1	.	TRBD1	TRBJ2-3	TGTGCCACCTCAGGGGGCGCGGGGGATACGCAGTATTTT	CATSGGAGDTQYF
TRBV21-1	.	.	TRBJ1-5	TGTGCCAGCACCCTCCACCGGGACAGGGTCCCCGTTAGCAATCAGCCCCAGCATTTT	CASTLHRDRVPVSNQPQHF
TRBV5-1	.	.	TRBJ2-2	TGCGCCAGCAGCTCCCAAGCCAGCGGAAACACCGGGGAGCTGTTTTTT	CASSSQASGNTGELFF
TRBV4-1	.	.	TRBJ1-6	TGCGCCAGCAGCCAAGAGTCAGGGCTCTCTTCACCCCTCCACTTT	CASSQESGLSSPLHF
TRBV6-5	.	.	TRBJ2-4	TGTGCCAGCAGTCCCCGGTTTACCAAAAACATTCAGTACTTC	CASSPRFTKNIQYF
TRBV7-2	.	.	TRBJ1-5	TGTGCCAGCAGCTTCTCGGGAAATAGCAATCAGCCCCAGCATTTT	CASSFSGNSNQPQHF
TRBV9	.	TRBD1	TRBJ2-7	TGTGCCAGCAGCCCCAACGACAGGGCCTCCTACGAGCAGTACTTC	CASSPNDRASYEQYF
TRBV30	.	TRBD1	TRBJ1-4	TGTGCCTGGAGTCCATTTGGACAGGTTGAAAAACTGTTTTTT	CAWSPFGQVEKLFF
TRBV19	.	.	TRBJ2-1	TGTGCCAGTAGTATGAGGCGGGATGAGCAGTTCTTC	CASSMRRDEQFF
TRBV4-1	.	.	TRBJ2-1	TGCGCCAGCAGCCAAGAGGGGCGGCATACCGAGCAGTTCTTC	CASSQEGRHTEQFF
TRBV5-1	.	TRBD2	TRBJ2-5	TGCGCCAGCAGCTTCGGACTAGCGTCAGAGACCCAGTACTTC	CASSFGLASETQYF